The 8 T cell receptor beta chains given below trace back to one sample, sequenced in a study of identical twins. Each CDR3 protein is one row after TCRdb ran MiXCR on the 5' RACE reads. The sample has approximately 500,000 distinct CDR3 sequences; roughly 15% are singletons. These data were also filed under a second study, of yellow fever vaccine responses in identical twins.

The sample comprised CD4+ T cells sorted from blood. These TCRs come from a woman between 18 and 29 years old in good health.

The chain employs TRBV20-1 and TRBJ2-1; tentatively, D is TRBD1 or TRBD2 (7 bases each). CDR3 length equals 16 residues. Trimming left V 6 bases short and J 0 bases short, with 18 bases between. Germline-derived CDR1 and CDR2 are DFQATT and SNEGSKA (reference sequence). The CDR3 is CSARRGGGRSYNEQFF. As DNA, the CDR3 is TGCAGTGCGCGTAGGGGAGGGGGCCGCTCCTACAATGAGCAGTTCTTC.

The V gene is TRBV5-1, the J gene TRBJ2-7; 13 nucleotides line up with TRBD2. This CDR3 has 15 amino acids. With 5 bases clipped from V and 2 bases from J, the junction kept 4 bases outside the gene matches. Germline CDR1 is SGHRS and CDR2 is YFSETQ. CDR3 sequence (DNA): TGCGCCAGCAGACAAGGGACTAGCGGGACCTACGAGCAGTACTTC. Protein: CASRQGTSGTYEQYF.

The genes are TRBV29-1 and TRBJ2-2; D call uncertain. The CDR3 is made up of 16 amino acids. V shed 2 bases and J shed 6 bases, with 19 bases lying between them. Germline CDR1 SQVTM, CDR2 ANQGSEA. CDR3 DNA sequence: TGCAGCGTTGAAATTTCCCAACGTACGAGCGCCGGGGAGCTGTTTTTT. The encoded protein is CSVEISQRTSAGELFF.

This clonotype was observed a few times. The rearrangement uses TRBV15 and TRBJ2-7, with D possibly TRBD1 on 5 matching bases. CDR1 and CDR2 from the germline V gene are LNHNV and YYDKDF (reference sequence). Between the trimmed V and J ends, which lost 0 bases and 0 bases, there was a span of 9 bases. The CDR3 loop spans 15 amino acids. CDR3 bases: TGTGCCACCAGCAGAGATAGGGGTTTCTCCTACGAGCAGTACTTC. Its translation is CATSRDRGFSYEQYF.

This clonotype was seen ten or more times. The rearrangement uses TRBV6-5 and TRBJ2-3; TRBD2 might be the D (6 bases). Trimming left V 2 bases short and J 10 bases short, with 19 bases between. The CDR3 consists of 15 residues. Germline V gives CDR1 MNHEY, CDR2 SVGAGI. Written as DNA, the CDR3 is TGTGCCAGCAGTTACGGGGAGGAGGCGCTCGCGGCGCAGTATTTT. This gives the protein CASSYGEEALAAQYF.

This clonotype was seen many times. The chain uses TRBV29-1 and TRBJ2-3, with 12 nucleotides matching TRBD2. Germline CDR1 is SQVTM and CDR2 is ANQGSEA. The CDR3 consists of 18 residues. Losses at the gene ends were 0 bases for V and 2 bases for J; bases not matched to a gene: 9. The DNA for the CDR3 is TGCAGCGTTGAAGATCGGAGGACTAGCGGGGAGTACACAGATACGCAGTATTTT. It encodes CSVEDRRTSGEYTDTQYF.

The chain links TRBV18 to TRBJ2-7, with D perhaps TRBD1 or TRBD2 (5 bases each). V was pared by 5 bases and J by 2 bases, with 10 bases between. Germline loops: CDR1 KGHSH, CDR2 LQKENI. The CDR3 is made up of 13 amino acids. CDR3 sequence reads: CASSAQGPYEQYV. Here the CDR3 DNA reads TGTGCCAGCTCAGCCCAGGGACCCTACGAGCAGTACGTC.

The chain combines TRBV7-9 with TRBJ2-3; TRBD1 matches at 7 bases. Per the germline V gene, CDR1 is SEHNR and CDR2 is FQNEAQ (reference sequence). Trimming removed 5 bases from V and 1 base from J; junction bases left unmatched: 6. The CDR3 is 15 residues long. The CDR3 DNA follows: TGTGCCAGCAGCCTGACAGGGTCTGGCACAGATACGCAGTATTTT. The encoded protein is CASSLTGSGTDTQYF.